The next 15 T cell receptor beta chains were all read from a single sample in a study of blood T cells in healthy people across ages. It was with a sample-barcoded 5' primer and a J-beta primer mix that a second PCR of roughly 7 to 12 cycles was run. TCRdb used MiXCR to reprocess the 5' RACE reads, holding one entry per CDR3 protein. This table has roughly 1,500,000 distinct CDR3 sequences, 42% appearing once. What was sequenced was blood. Receptors were obtained from a woman aged 18-30 years in good health.

The table lists this clonotype with many counts. The V call is TRBV29-1, the J call TRBJ2-3; D may be TRBD2 (6 bases). In germline, CDR1 is SQVTM, CDR2 ANQGSEA. The CDR3 is 14 residues long. V lost 5 bases, J lost 0 bases, and 12 bases lay in between. CDR3 DNA sequence: TGCAGCGTTATGCGGGGAGTGAGCACAGATACGCAGTATTTT. Its protein is CSVMRGVSTDTQYF.

The sample holds one count of this clonotype. A much larger clone lies a single base off, so this may be a read error. The chain combines TRBV12-3 or TRBV12-4 with TRBJ1-2, with D perhaps TRBD1 (5 bases). The CDR3 runs to 12 residues. The CDR3: CASSLQGSGNTF. Written as DNA, the CDR3 is TGTGCCAGCAGTTTACAGGGATCTGGCAACACCTTC.

This clonotype showed up many times. CDR3 residues: CASSLGQGSDTQYF. CDR3 DNA: TGTGCCAGCAGTTTGGGACAGGGGTCAGATACGCAGTATTTT. This chain joins TRBV7-9 and TRBJ2-3; TRBD1 matches at 10 bases. The V gene end was trimmed by 6 bases and the J gene end by 4 bases; junction bases not matched to a gene: 4. The length of the CDR3 is 14 residues. Germline CDR1 reads SEHNR; CDR2 reads FQNEAQ (reference sequence). The full variable domain, completed using reference TRBV7-9 and TRBJ2-3, is DTGVSQNPRHKITKRGQNVTFRCDPISEHNRLYWYRQTLGQGPEFLTYFQNEAQLEKSRLLSDRFSAERPKGSFSTLEIQRTEQGDSAMYLCASSLGQGSDTQYFGPGTRLTVL.

A note on this clonotype: This may come from a read error, since a much larger clone is one base off. V gene TRBV29-1 combines with J gene TRBJ2-7; D is ambiguous. Deletions cut 6 bases from V and 2 bases from J, with 11 bases between. The CDR3 loop spans 12 amino acids. Germline CDR1 SQVTM, CDR2 ANQGSEA. The CDR3 nucleotides are TGCAGCGTAGCACCTGAGACCTACGAGCAGTACTTC. It codes for CSVAPETYEQYF.

Notes on this clonotype: The likely explanation is a read error, given a far larger clone one base away. The rearrangement links TRBV10-3 to TRBJ2-4, with unresolved D. Judging by the DNA end, TRBJ2-7 fits better; the J call may be wrong. The CDR3 covers 11 residues. Germline V gives CDR1 ENHRY, CDR2 SYGVKD. The CDR3 sequence: CAIGDLYEQYF. CDR3 nucleotide sequence: TGTGCCATCGGTGATCTCTACGAGCAGTACTTC.

This clonotype was observed a single time. Relative to the germline gene, one junction end is altered; a read error may explain this. The V call is TRBV12-3 or TRBV12-4, the J call TRBJ1-5; D may be TRBD1 (5 bases). The CDR3 consists of 17 residues. The CDR3 sequence: CVSSFRGIEGLIQPQHF. CDR3 DNA sequence: TGTGTCAGCAGTTTTCGGGGGATCGAGGGGTTGATACAGCCCCAGCATTTT.

V gene TRBV29-1 combines with J gene TRBJ1-2; D is possibly TRBD1 (5 bases). The CDR3 has 14 amino acids. V shed 1 base and J shed 2 bases, with 11 bases lying between them. CDR1 is SQVTM and CDR2 is ANQGSEA in the germline V gene. The DNA of the CDR3 is TGCAGCGTTGAAGTGTGGGCAGGGAACTATGGCTACACCTTC. Protein: CSVEVWAGNYGYTF.

The chain couples TRBV2 to TRBJ2-3; 9 bases fit TRBD1. The germline V gene has CDR1 SNHLY and CDR2 FYNNEI. The CDR3 length is 18 residues. Trimming removed 5 bases from V and 6 bases from J; junction bases left unmatched: 18. The CDR3 sequence: CASSPGTGFIITLDTQYF. The CDR3 region has the DNA TGTGCCAGCAGTCCCGGGACAGGGTTTATCATAACGTTGGATACGCAGTATTTT.

This clonotype was seen a handful of times. The chain uses TRBV6-5 and TRBJ1-2, with D perhaps TRBD1 (5 bases). The length of the CDR3 is 18 residues. Per the germline V gene, CDR1 is MNHEY and CDR2 is SVGAGI. Between the trimmed V and J ends, which lost 2 bases and 3 bases, there was a span of 22 bases. The CDR3 bases are TGTGCCAGCAGTTACGGGTCCCTTGGACAAGCACTACACTATGGCTACACCTTC. Translation gives CASSYGSLGQALHYGYTF.

This clonotype was picked up one time. The genes are TRBV2 and TRBJ2-5, with D possibly being TRBD2 (6 bases). The V end lost 7 bases, the J end lost 5 bases, and 11 bases lay between the germline ends. This CDR3 is 12 amino acids long. Per germline, CDR1 SNHLY and CDR2 FYNNEI. The DNA of the CDR3 is TGTGCCAGCAACGGCGGGGTGGAGACCCAGTACTTC. Protein product: CASNGGVETQYF.

This chain links TRBV12-3 or TRBV12-4 with TRBJ2-3; 10 nucleotides align to TRBD2. Germline trimming cut 6 bases from V and 2 bases from J; bases unmatched to any gene: 2. The CDR3 covers 14 residues. CDR3: CASRLAGFTDTQYF. The CDR3 coding sequence is TGTGCCAGCAGACTAGCGGGGTTCACAGATACGCAGTATTTT.

The V and J genes are TRBV5-1 and TRBJ2-1, with a weak D call TRBD2 (5 bases). The germline V gene has CDR1 SGHRS and CDR2 YFSETQ. V was trimmed by 5 bases and J by 7 bases, leaving 7 bases between them. This CDR3 has 11 residues. The CDR3 nucleotides are TGCGCCAGCAGATGGACTAATGAGCAGTTCTTC. It encodes CASRWTNEQFF.

This clonotype came up a few times. This chain links TRBV20-1 with TRBJ2-1, with 11 positions matching TRBD2. After removal of 4 bases from V and 8 bases from J, the junction contained 13 bases not matched to a gene. The CDR3 totals 16 residues. Germline CDR1 DFQATT, CDR2 SNEGSKA (reference sequence). The CDR3 region has the DNA TGCAGTGCTAAAGAACCTACTAGCGGGAGAGTCTATGAGCAGTTCTTC. Translated, it gives CSAKEPTSGRVYEQFF.

Only a few counts were recorded for this clonotype. J is TRBJ2-3 and V is TRBV6-1; D is undetermined. Germline CDR1 and CDR2: MNHNS and SASEGT. Trimming removed 0 bases from V and 6 bases from J, with 7 bases in between. The CDR3 length is 13 residues. DNA of the CDR3: TGTGCCAGCAGTGAAGCGTCCCAGGATACGCAGTATTTT. Translation gives CASSEASQDTQYF.

This clonotype was picked up a small number of times. The CDR3 is CASSYSTRGAREQFF. Written as DNA, the CDR3 is TGTGCCAGCAGTTACTCGACCAGGGGGGCGAGAGAGCAGTTCTTC. The V and J genes are TRBV6-5 and TRBJ2-1; TRBD1 is a possible D gene (7 bases). The CDR3 runs 15 residues. Trimming shortened V by 0 bases and J by 10 bases, and 16 bases separated the two germline ends. CDR1 MNHEY and CDR2 SVGAGI come from the germline V gene.